Listed here is a single T cell receptor (beta chain). The antigen is unknown. CDR1 SGHRS and CDR2 YFSETQ come from the germline V gene. V was cut by 2 bases and J by 5 bases, with 18 bases left in between. The CDR3 spans 16 residues. The input for sorted-subset replicate PCRs was about 200 ng DNA, approximately 30,000 T cell genomes. TCRdb's table, derived via immunoSEQ multiplex PCR, lists solely in-frame clones and lacks some. Found here are some 1.1 million clones, about 80% of them singletons; the top ten hold roughly 0.9%. This sample is part of a study of shared clonotypes between healthy human individuals. Study-wide results and caveats: In this cohort, only blood was sampled, and tissue repertoires likely differ.

The sequencing sample was made of memory CD4+ T cells from PBMCs. Subset here: CD45RA-negative fraction. The sequence was collected from a man younger than 35 in good health. Some clones in this sample may be carry-over from other donors' samples. The chain has TRBV5-1 and TRBJ2-3; tentatively, D is TRBD1 (6 bases). The CDR3 loop reads CASSFFPLKGGDTQYF. The DNA of the CDR3 is TGCGCCAGCAGCTTCTTTCCCCTCAAAGGGGGAGATACGCAGTATTTT. The full variable domain, with the rest looked up from reference TRBV5-1 and TRBJ2-3, is KAGVTQTPRYLIKTRGQQVTLSCSPISGHRSVSWYQQTPGQGLQFLFEYFSETQRNKGNFPGRFSGRQFSNSRSEMNVSTLELGDSALYLCASSFFPLKGGDTQYFGPGTRLTVL.